The entry below gives a single T cell receptor beta chain sequence along with its context. The data stem from a study of blood T cell repertoires in COVID-19. Study summary: Material from acute and convalescent COVID-19 was sourced from the United States, Italy and Spain. Sources were T cells, B-cell-depleted T cells, or PBMCs; the material itself was cDNA or gDNA.

With V trimmed by 5 bases and J by 3 bases, 10 bases remained unmatched. CDR1 and CDR2 from the germline V gene are MNHNY and SVGAGI (reference sequence). The CDR3 length is 16 residues. Measured with immunoSEQ multiplex PCR; TCRdb has only the in-frame clones, and not every one. The table lists about 47,000 clones, approximately 85% of them singletons. The receptor comes from a human donor with acute or convalescent COVID-19. The donor label of this sample is uncertain. Source material: peripheral blood. The chain uses TRBV6-6 and TRBJ2-3; the match to TRBD1 covers 8 bases. CDR3 in amino acids: CASSRPPRQGTDTQYF. The CDR3 region has the DNA TGTGCCAGCAGTCGACCCCCAAGACAGGGGACAGATACGCAGTATTTT.